This T cell receptor (beta chain) was captured by sequencing in a study of CD8 T cells in ankylosing spondylitis. Study-wide results and limits: A motif in TCR beta, a set of about eight highly homologous variants, appeared characteristic of ankylosing spondylitis blood. Some of these motif variants have turned up before, in reports on reactive arthritis synovial fluid and blood.

In the case of this clonotype: Antigen: not known.

One entry per CDR3 protein, called by TCRdb with MiXCR from the 5' RACE reads. The sample includes 160,000 or so distinct CDR3 sequences, 9.8% of them seen just once. CDR3 length: 16 amino acids. The V segment lost 0 bases and the J segment 4 bases; nucleotides outside the gene matches: 5. CDR1 and CDR2 (germline): LGHNA, YSLEER. Sequenced material: blood, either unsorted or a sorted T cell fraction (not recorded which). V is TRBV4-3 and J is TRBJ2-3; 9 nucleotides align to TRBD2. This receptor was taken from a female donor with ankylosing spondylitis or in good health (not recorded which). CDR3 sequence (DNA): TGCGCCAGCAGCCAAGATCTTCGCGGGAGGGCAGATACGCAGTATTTT. It translates to CASSQDLRGRADTQYF.